The 27 T cell receptor beta chains listed next were all sequenced from one sample in a study of long-term antiretroviral therapy in people with HIV (dated by TCRdb to between 2021 and 2023). The immunoSEQ hsTCRB v3.0 assay was used at survey level resolution to sequence the TRB variable region. TCRdb limited this immuneACCESS table to in-frame rearrangements with V and J called. A share of clones is missing; checked studies link under half to unresolved V genes, and the rest is unexplained. The sample records 25,000 to 30,000 clones, around 80% of which are singletons. The ten largest clones take up about 10% of the sample. The sample was unsorted PBMCs, taken 1.5 years before starting antiretroviral therapy. The receptors stem from a man younger than 35 with HIV.

This chain joins TRBV11-1 and TRBJ2-7, with 9 positions matching TRBD1. This CDR3 has 15 amino acids. J was trimmed by 1 base and V by 1 base; bases with no gene match: 2. Germline lookup yields CDR1 SGHAT and CDR2 FQDESV (reference sequence). The CDR3 DNA is TGTGCCAGCAGCTTAGGAGGGACAGGGTCCTACGAGCAGTACTTC. As protein: CASSLGGTGSYEQYF.

The chain links TRBV30 to TRBJ2-7; TRBD1 aligns across 10 bases. Unmatched junction bases numbered 3, after V lost 5 bases and J lost 5 bases. The CDR3 is 12 amino acids. Germline lookup yields CDR1 GTSNPN and CDR2 SVGIG (reference sequence). The CDR3 DNA is TGTGCCTGGGACAGGGGGCACGACGAGCAGTACTTC. This sequence encodes CAWDRGHDEQYF.

The chain combines TRBV2 with TRBJ2-2; 7 bases align to TRBD2. Trimming at V came to 6 bases and at J to 7 bases, leaving 11 bases not matched to a gene. The germline CDR1 and CDR2 sequences are SNHLY and FYNNEI. The CDR3 spans 15 residues. This CDR3 reads CASSPTRTRSGELFF. The CDR3 bases are TGTGCCAGCAGCCCTACGCGGACTAGAAGCGGGGAGCTGTTTTTT.

The genes are TRBV27 and TRBJ2-5; unclear D gene. Germline V gives CDR1 MNHEY, CDR2 SMNVEV (reference sequence). This CDR3 comprises 12 residues. Trimming stripped 3 bases from V and 6 bases from J, with 8 bases between. This chain's CDR3 is CASSLTGQTQYF. The DNA of the CDR3 is TGTGCCAGCAGTTTGACTGGACAGACCCAGTACTTC.

As to this clone: Different DNA sequences within this sample yield the same CDR3. The rearrangement links TRBV7-9 to TRBJ1-1, with D hard to call. CDR3 length equals 12 residues. V was cut by 1 base and J by 3 bases, with 3 bases left in between. Germline-derived CDR1 and CDR2 are SEHNR and FQNEAQ (reference sequence). The CDR3 DNA reads TGTGCCAGCAGCTTAGGCTACACTGAAGCTTTCTTT. Amino acids: CASSLGYTEAFF.

As to this clone: The junction and the germline gene differ at one end; a read error may be behind it. This chain uses TRBV28 with TRBJ2-7, with D possibly being TRBD2 (6 bases). This CDR3 spans 12 amino acids. Germline V lookup: CDR1 MDHEN, CDR2 SYDVKM. CDR3 bases: TGTGCCAGCAGTTCCGGGACTTTGAGCATTCTCTTC. This sequence encodes CASSSGTLSILF.

The chain couples TRBV28 to TRBJ1-5; 9 nucleotides agree with TRBD1. V lost 6 bases and J lost 6; bases outside the gene matches: 9. This CDR3 region has 15 residues. From germline, CDR1 is MDHEN and CDR2 SYDVKM. CDR3 DNA: TGTGCCAGCAGGATCCGGGACAGGGCTACTCAGCCCCAGCATTTT. Amino acid sequence: CASRIRDRATQPQHF.

The V gene is TRBV19, the J gene TRBJ1-2; D call uncertain. The germline gives CDR1 LNHDA, CDR2 SQIVND (reference sequence). The CDR3 covers 15 residues. V was trimmed by 2 bases and J by 2 bases, leaving 12 bases between them. CDR3 nucleotide sequence: TGTGCCAGTAGTATAATGGACCCGCGAAACTATGGCTACACCTTC. Translation gives CASSIMDPRNYGYTF.

The chain has TRBV4-2 and TRBJ1-4; no reliable D call. The germline V gene has CDR1 LGHNA and CDR2 YNFKEQ. V was trimmed by 0 bases and J by 3 bases, leaving 11 bases between them. The CDR3 length is 16 residues. The CDR3 nucleotides read TGTGCCAGCAGCCAAGAGCTAGTACGTCCTAATGAAAAACTGTTTTTT. It is translated as CASSQELVRPNEKLFF.

The V and J genes are TRBV28 and TRBJ1-5; D is perhaps TRBD1 (6 bases). Trimming cost V 1 base and J 7 bases, with 14 bases left between them. Germline V CDR1 and CDR2: MDHEN, SYDVKM. The CDR3 is 15 residues long. The CDR3 loop reads CASSLFGPGAQPQHF. Written as DNA, the CDR3 is TGTGCCAGCAGTTTATTCGGCCCAGGGGCCCAGCCCCAGCATTTT.

V and J are TRBV6-1 and TRBJ2-7, with a tentative D call TRBD1 (7 bases). V lost 2 bases, J lost 5 bases, and 16 bases lay in between. CDR1 is MNHNS, CDR2 SASEGT, per germline. This CDR3 contains 15 residues. The CDR3 protein is CASSELASTGDEQYF. CDR3 in DNA: TGTGCCAGCAGTGAACTAGCGTCTACAGGGGACGAGCAGTACTTC.

The chain uses TRBV30 and TRBJ2-3; 7 bases agree with TRBD2. Trimming took 0 bases from V and 2 from J; bases not matched to a gene: 5. The CDR3 has 15 amino acids. Germline V gene lookup returns CDR1 GTSNPN and CDR2 SVGIG (reference sequence). DNA of the CDR3: TGTGCCTGGAGTGTAGCGGGAAAAGACACAGATACGCAGTATTTT. It specifies CAWSVAGKDTDTQYF.

A few counts support this clone. The rearrangement joins TRBV19 to TRBJ2-7; unclear D gene. Germline V gene sequence: CDR1 LNHDA, CDR2 SQIVND (reference sequence). This CDR3 contains 16 residues. The germline V and J ends were trimmed by 6 bases and 2 bases, with 20 bases remaining between them. Here the CDR3 reads CASRPTGPRPTYEQYF. The CDR3 bases are TGTGCCAGTAGGCCGACCGGGCCCAGGCCAACCTACGAGCAGTACTTC.

The V gene is TRBV12-5, the J gene TRBJ1-5; TRBD1 matches 7 bases. The CDR3 loop spans 17 amino acids. With V trimmed by 0 bases and J by 0 bases, 5 bases remained unmatched. Germline lookup yields CDR1 LGHNT and CDR2 FRNRAP. Here the CDR3 DNA reads TGTGCTAGTGGTTTGGTTCCGGGACAGATTAGCAATCAGCCCCAGCATTTT. Protein: CASGLVPGQISNQPQHF.

J is TRBJ1-2 and V is TRBV19, with a weak D call TRBD1 (5 bases). This CDR3 has 14 amino acids. Germline-derived CDR1 and CDR2 are LNHDA and SQIVND (reference sequence). V lost 5 bases, J lost 4 bases, and 14 bases lay in between. DNA for the CDR3: TGTGCCAGTAGTCCACTAGGGGCTTCCTATGGCTACACCTTC. Translating it yields CASSPLGASYGYTF. The whole variable domain, remainder taken from reference TRBV19 and TRBJ1-2, is DGGITQSPKYLFRKEGQNVTLSCEQNLNHDAMYWYRQDPGQGLRLIYYSQIVNDFQKGDIAEGYSVSREKKESFPLTVTSAQKNPTAFYLCASSPLGASYGYTFGSGTRLTVV.

V usage is TRBV5-1 and J usage is TRBJ2-5, with 7 bases matching TRBD1. The CDR3 extends over 14 amino acids. V shed 1 base and J 2 bases; nucleotides not matched to a gene: 2. Germline CDR1 and CDR2: SGHRS and YFSETQ. Written as DNA, the CDR3 is TGCGCCAGCAGCTTGTGGGGACAGCAAGAGACCCAGTACTTC. It is translated as CASSLWGQQETQYF. The full variable domain, completed using reference TRBV5-1 and TRBJ2-5, is KAGVTQTPRYLIKTRGQQVTLSCSPISGHRSVSWYQQTPGQGLQFLFEYFSETQRNKGNFPGRFSGRQFSNSRSEMNVSTLELGDSALYLCASSLWGQQETQYFGPGTRLLVL.

This chain joins TRBV4-3 and TRBJ2-1; TRBD2 matches 7 bases. The CDR3 has 16 amino acids. Germline V gene sequence: CDR1 LGHNA, CDR2 YSLEER. V shed 0 bases and J 5 bases; nucleotides not matched to a gene: 7. CDR3 region: CASSQEGREINNEQFF. CDR3 in DNA: TGCGCCAGCAGCCAAGAAGGGCGGGAGATCAACAATGAGCAGTTCTTC.

A single count supports this clone. This chain connects TRBV15 to TRBJ2-3; the D gene is possibly TRBD1 (7 bases). Trimming took 6 bases from V and 6 from J, leaving 16 bases between them. Per germline, CDR1 LNHNV and CDR2 YYDKDF (reference sequence). This CDR3 comprises 14 residues. This CDR3 reads CATRTGTSGDTQYF. The DNA of the CDR3 is TGTGCCACCAGGACAGGGACGAGCGGGGATACGCAGTATTTT.

V usage is TRBV27 and J usage is TRBJ2-7; tentatively, D is TRBD1 or TRBD2 (5 bases each). The CDR3 is made up of 16 amino acids. From germline, CDR1 is MNHEY and CDR2 SMNVEV (reference sequence). The V end lost 8 bases, the J end lost 1 base, and 21 bases lay between the germline ends. The CDR3 region is CASGMQGRRISYEQYF. The DNA for the CDR3 is TGTGCCAGCGGGATGCAGGGCAGGAGGATATCCTACGAGCAGTACTTC.

DNA of the CDR3: TGTGCCTGGACACTAGCGGGAGGGCCGGGGGAGACCCAGTACTTC. Translation gives CAWTLAGGPGETQYF. The rearrangement links TRBV30 to TRBJ2-5; TRBD2 agrees at 13 bases. The CDR3 runs to 15 residues. Germline trimming cut 4 bases from V and 5 bases from J; bases unmatched to any gene: 7. CDR1 is GTSNPN and CDR2 is SVGIG in the germline V gene (reference sequence). Full variable domain (rest looked up from reference TRBV30 and TRBJ2-5): SQTIHQWPATLVQPVGSPLSLECTVEGTSNPNLYWYRQAAGRGLQLLFYSVGIGQISSEVPQNLSASRPQDRQFILSSKKLLLSDSGFYLCAWTLAGGPGETQYFGPGTRLLVL.

This chain links TRBV19 with TRBJ2-7, with TRBD1 as a possible D gene (6 bases). Germline loops: CDR1 LNHDA, CDR2 SQIVND (reference sequence). The CDR3 is made up of 14 amino acids. V dropped 7 bases and J dropped 4 bases, with 17 bases sitting between them. The CDR3 DNA is TGTGCCAGTAACGAGAACAGGGAAGTTTACGAGCAGTACTTC. It yields the protein CASNENREVYEQYF.

The genes are TRBV28 and TRBJ2-6; no definite D call. Looked up from germline, CDR1 is MDHEN and CDR2 is SYDVKM. The CDR3 sequence is 15 residues long. The germline V and J ends were trimmed by 4 bases and 0 bases, with 7 bases remaining between them. CDR3 DNA sequence: TGTGCCAGCAGTTCCCAGTCCTCTGGGGCCAACGTCCTGACTTTC. Encoded protein: CASSSQSSGANVLTF.

This chain joins TRBV30 and TRBJ2-7, with a weak D call TRBD1 (6 bases). The ends were cut back, 2 bases at V and 3 bases at J, with 14 bases in the middle. The CDR3 extends over 14 amino acids. Germline CDR1 reads GTSNPN; CDR2 reads SVGIG (reference sequence). The CDR3 DNA is TGTGCCTGGAGTTCCCACAGGGATGGCTACGAGCAGTACTTC. This gives the protein CAWSSHRDGYEQYF.

The rearrangement joins TRBV19 to TRBJ2-2, with D perhaps matching TRBD2 (6 bases). The CDR3 runs to 13 residues. V was pared by 3 bases and J by 6 bases, with 8 bases between. Germline V gene sequence: CDR1 LNHDA, CDR2 SQIVND (reference sequence). CDR3 residues: CASSIGRAGELFF. The CDR3 DNA reads TGTGCCAGTAGTATCGGGAGAGCCGGGGAGCTGTTTTTT.

A few counts support this clone. This chain connects TRBV7-9 to TRBJ2-1, with 7 bases that match TRBD1. The CDR3 length is 16 residues. V shed 8 bases, J shed 4 bases, and the junction held 14 bases outside the gene matches. Germline V gene data show CDR1 as SEHNR and CDR2 as FQNEAQ (reference sequence). In nucleotides, the CDR3 is TGTGCCAGCGCCGATCTAAAGGGACAGTTTTACAATGAGCAGTTCTTC. Translated, it gives CASADLKGQFYNEQFF.

This clone came up once. The V gene is TRBV18, the J gene TRBJ1-1; D perhaps matches TRBD1 (6 bases). This CDR3 is 14 amino acids long. V was trimmed by 5 bases and J by 3 bases, leaving 13 bases between them. Per the germline V gene, CDR1 is KGHSH and CDR2 is LQKENI. CDR3 in amino acids: CASSARDTDTEAFF. The CDR3 DNA reads TGTGCCAGCTCAGCCCGGGACACAGACACTGAAGCTTTCTTT.

The CDR3 spells CASSLGLAGGEQFF. CDR3 bases: TGTGCCAGCAGTTTAGGACTAGCTGGCGGAGAGCAGTTCTTC. The rearrangement uses TRBV27 and TRBJ2-1, with 8 positions matching TRBD2. Germline V CDR1 and CDR2: MNHEY, SMNVEV (reference sequence). Trimming at V came to 2 bases and at J to 10 bases, leaving 7 bases not matched to a gene. The CDR3 extends over 14 amino acids.